This TCR beta chain emerged from a study of shared clonotypes between healthy human individuals. Measured with immunoSEQ multiplex PCR; TCRdb has only the in-frame clones, and not every one. This table holds approximately 980,000 clones, over 60% found once. The CD4+ fraction was divided into a CD45RA+ naive subset and a CD45RA-negative memory subset. The germline CDR1 and CDR2 sequences are MGHDK and SYGVNS. Trimming took 3 bases from V and 6 from J; bases not matched to a gene: 15. The CDR3 runs 18 residues. Study results and limitations: As a rule, naive subsets had a larger estimated richness than memory subsets. The represented genetic and exposure-history diversity was limited by the small number of donors. Lower generation probabilities were found for non-shared clonotypes than for those shared by all four donors.

The count of this clone is one. As yet, its antigen is unknown. This TCR was recovered from a man aged 18-30 years in good health. Sequencing was carried out using memory CD4+ T cells sorted from blood. Subset described: CD45RA-negative fraction. The chain is built from TRBV25-1 and TRBJ2-3, with 10 bases that match TRBD2. The CDR3 sequence is CASSDPAGVAGGLDTQYF. Written as DNA, the CDR3 is TGTGCCAGCAGTGACCCCGCGGGTGTAGCGGGAGGATTGGATACGCAGTATTTT.